This entry lists 18 T cell receptor beta chains sequenced from one sample in a study of post-analysis software for immune sequencing data. Findings and limits, study-wide: Five or six TRBV segments were more frequent in patients than controls; TRBV5-6, TRBV5-1 and TRBV20-1 belonged to this group.

Their target antigens are unknown. Presence of unique molecular identifiers characterized the TCR beta cDNA libraries. One entry per CDR3 protein results from TCRdb running MiXCR on the PCR reads. The sample lists hundreds of thousands of distinct CDR3 sequences, approximately 30% occurring once. The material sequenced was blood. These receptors were taken from a girl between 5 and 17 years old with multiple sclerosis.

The chain has TRBV20-1 and TRBJ1-5; D gene ambiguous. Trimming removed 5 bases at V and 7 bases at J, with 15 bases between. In germline, CDR1 is DFQATT, CDR2 SNEGSKA (reference sequence). The CDR3 loop spans 13 amino acids. In DNA form, the CDR3 reads TGCAGTGCTTGTCCAGGTTTGGGGCAGCCCCAGCATTTT. This translates into CSACPGLGQPQHF.

CDR3 sequence: CASKRLGPGEQYF. As DNA, the CDR3 is TGCGCCAGCAAACGCTTAGGACCTGGCGAGCAGTACTTC. The V gene is TRBV5-1, the J gene TRBJ2-7; D not resolved. V lost 6 bases, J lost 6 bases, and 16 bases lay in between. The CDR3 is 13 residues long. CDR1 is SGHRS, CDR2 YFSETQ, per germline.

The J gene is TRBJ2-1, the V gene TRBV7-2, with TRBD2 identical over 14 bases. The CDR3 is 18 residues long. The ends lost 5 bases at V and 7 bases at J; junction bases unmatched: 13. Germline CDR1 and CDR2: SGHTA and FQGNSA. This CDR3 reads CASSHRTSGRLARNEQFF. The CDR3 DNA reads TGTGCCAGCAGCCATCGGACTAGCGGGAGGCTCGCCAGGAATGAGCAGTTCTTC.

The rearrangement links TRBV29-1 to TRBJ1-2, with TRBD1 matching over 8 bases. CDR1 and CDR2 from the germline V gene are SQVTM and ANQGSEA. The CDR3 consists of 12 residues. Germline trimming cut 7 bases from V and 4 bases from J; bases unmatched to any gene: 5. The CDR3: CSGRGRGYGYTF. The CDR3 region has the DNA TGCAGCGGCAGGGGGCGAGGCTATGGCTACACCTTC. The full variable domain, in which reference TRBV29-1 and TRBJ1-2 provide the parts outside the CDR3, is SAVISQKPSRDICQRGTSLTIQCQVDSQVTMMFWYRQQPGQSLTLIATANQGSEATYESGFVIDKFPISRPNLTFSTLTVSNMSPEDSSIYLCSGRGRGYGYTFGSGTRLTVV.

V usage is TRBV5-1 and J usage is TRBJ1-2; 8 bases align to TRBD1. V was clipped by 0 bases and J by 5 bases; unmatched bases: 9. This CDR3 is 16 amino acids long. Per germline, CDR1 SGHRS and CDR2 YFSETQ. The DNA of the CDR3 is TGCGCCAGCAGCTTGGCCCCCACTCGGACAGGGTATGGCTACACCTTC. Its translation is CASSLAPTRTGYGYTF.

The chain's CDR3 is CASTLSVRTDTQYF. The DNA for the CDR3 is TGTGCCAGCACCCTCTCCGTGCGCACAGATACGCAGTATTTT. The chain recombines TRBV12-3 or TRBV12-4 with TRBJ2-3; D remains unclear. V was clipped by 7 bases and J by 1 base, with 12 bases between them. This CDR3 has 14 residues.

Of note for this clonotype: Being one base from a much bigger clone, this may be a read error. The chain employs TRBV4-1 and TRBJ2-7; D not resolved. Germline V gene sequence: CDR1 MGHRA, CDR2 YSYEKL. The CDR3 spans 14 residues. In DNA form, the CDR3 reads TGCGCCAGCAGCCAAAGCAGGCCCTCCTACGGGCAGTACTTC. This translates into CASSQSRPSYGQYF.

The V and J genes are TRBV29-1 and TRBJ1-2; 8 bases are shared with TRBD1. Germline CDR1 and CDR2: SQVTM and ANQGSEA. V shed 8 bases, J shed 3 bases, and the junction held 8 bases outside the gene matches. This CDR3 has 13 residues. CDR3 region: CSSRTGMDYGYTF. The CDR3 DNA follows: TGCAGCTCCAGGACAGGGATGGACTATGGCTACACCTTC.

A few counts support this clonotype. The CDR3 protein is CASSLGRQGISPGYTF. The CDR3 DNA reads as TGTGCCAGCAGCTTAGGCCGACAGGGGATTAGTCCTGGCTACACCTTC. The genes are TRBV7-2 and TRBJ1-2, with TRBD1 matching over 8 bases. There are 16 residues in the CDR3. From germline, CDR1 is SGHTA and CDR2 FQGNSA. The junction had 11 bases not matched to a gene; V was cut back by 1 base and J by 7 bases.

This clonotype has a handful of counts. The rearrangement links TRBV20-1 to TRBJ2-7, with 7 bases identical to TRBD2. Germline CDR1 reads DFQATT; CDR2 reads SNEGSKA (reference sequence). CDR3 size: 13 residues. The J segment lost 0 bases and the V segment lost 6 bases, leaving 5 bases of the junction unmatched. The CDR3 spells CSAAGDPSYEQYF. CDR3 coding DNA: TGCAGTGCGGCGGGGGACCCCTCCTACGAGCAGTACTTC.

V and J are TRBV20-1 and TRBJ2-3; the D gene is possibly TRBD1 (5 bases). Germline CDR1 is DFQATT and CDR2 is SNEGSKA (reference sequence). Trimming shortened V by 0 bases and J by 7 bases, and 17 bases separated the two germline ends. The CDR3 has 15 amino acids. The CDR3 DNA follows: TGCAGTGCTAGAGACCCTAGTAGGGGTGGTCATACGCAGTATTTT. Residues: CSARDPSRGGHTQYF.

This clonotype has just a few counts. As DNA, the CDR3 is TGTGCCAGCAGCGTAGGGCTAGTCGGTTACGAGCAGTACTTC. Amino acids: CASSVGLVGYEQYF. The J gene is TRBJ2-7, the V gene TRBV9, with unresolved D. CDR1 SGDLS and CDR2 YYNGEE come from the germline V gene. Trimming left V 0 bases short and J 4 bases short, with 11 bases between. There are 14 residues in the CDR3.

This clonotype has a handful of counts. The V call is TRBV6-5, the J call TRBJ2-3, with no clear D. Germline V gives CDR1 MNHEY, CDR2 SVGAGI. The CDR3 consists of 20 residues. Trimming took 2 bases from V and 1 from J, leaving 25 bases between them. CDR3 in amino acids: CASSYHPVIGEAGCTDTQYF. The CDR3 bases are TGTGCCAGCAGTTACCACCCGGTCATAGGAGAGGCAGGCTGCACAGATACGCAGTATTTT.

V and J are TRBV20-1 and TRBJ2-1; D gene unclear. V lost 2 bases, J lost 14 bases, and 13 bases lay in between. The length of the CDR3 is 11 residues. Germline CDR1 and CDR2: DFQATT and SNEGSKA (reference sequence). The CDR3: CSARSGLLKFF. The CDR3 region has the DNA TGCAGTGCTAGATCCGGTCTTTTAAAGTTCTTC.

The gene calls are TRBV9 and TRBJ1-1; D not resolved. Germline V CDR1 and CDR2: SGDLS, YYNGEE. V was clipped by 4 bases and J by 4 bases, with 14 bases between them. This CDR3 is 14 amino acids long. CDR3 residues: CASSISTGGTEAFF. The CDR3 nucleotides are TGTGCCAGCAGCATCAGTACGGGAGGCACTGAAGCTTTCTTT.

This clonotype appeared a single time. The genes are TRBV20-1 and TRBJ1-6; 10 bases match TRBD1. From germline, CDR1 is DFQATT and CDR2 SNEGSKA (reference sequence). The CDR3 runs 16 residues. The V and J ends lost 3 bases and 9 bases, in that order; junction bases with no gene match: 11. The CDR3 coding sequence is TGCAGTGCTAGGGGACAGGGGTTGGTCTTAACTTCACCCCTCCACTTT. Translating it yields CSARGQGLVLTSPLHF.

The V gene is TRBV7-9, the J gene TRBJ1-2, with a tentative D call TRBD1 (5 bases). The CDR3 loop spans 17 amino acids. Trimming took 2 bases from V and 0 from J, leaving 16 bases between them. CDR1 is SEHNR and CDR2 is FQNEAQ in the germline V gene (reference sequence). CDR3 nucleotide sequence: TGTGCCAGCAGCTTAACCCCACCGGGACGGGCTAACTATGGCTACACCTTC. Amino acid sequence: CASSLTPPGRANYGYTF.

Concerning this clonotype: A junction boundary mismatches the germline segment, possibly from a read error. The chain has TRBV29-1 and TRBJ2-5; unclear D gene. The CDR3 runs to 13 residues. CDR1 and CDR2 from the germline V gene are SQVTM and ANQGSEA. The CDR3 DNA reads as TGCAGCGTCTACGGGTACTCCCAAGGGACCCAGTACTTC. Translated, it gives CSVYGYSQGTQYF.